This TCR beta chain was recovered during a study of shared clonotypes between healthy human individuals. It was CD45RO-negative cells, positively selected for CCR7, that made up naive CD8 cells, with terminally differentiated effector memory CD45RA+ cells excluded. The CDR3 is made up of 13 amino acids. V was trimmed by 5 bases and J by 1 base, leaving 9 bases between them. Germline CDR1 reads SGHVS; CDR2 reads FNYEAQ. An approximately 200 ng quantity of DNA, some 30,000 T cell genomes, went into the sorted-subset replicate PCRs. Clones were read by immunoSEQ multiplex PCR, and TCRdb kept only the in-frame ones, dropping some. The sample has 2 million or so clones; over 85% are singletons. As regards this clone: Other nucleotide sequences from this sample produce the same CDR3.

This clonotype was obtained from a man between 18 and 35 years old in good health. The specimen sequenced was naive CD8+ T cells sorted from blood. The chain has TRBV7-6 and TRBJ2-7; D may be TRBD1 (6 bases). CDR3 sequence reads: CASSPGQSYEQYF. CDR3 sequence (DNA): TGTGCCAGCAGCCCCGGACAGTCCTACGAGCAGTACTTC.